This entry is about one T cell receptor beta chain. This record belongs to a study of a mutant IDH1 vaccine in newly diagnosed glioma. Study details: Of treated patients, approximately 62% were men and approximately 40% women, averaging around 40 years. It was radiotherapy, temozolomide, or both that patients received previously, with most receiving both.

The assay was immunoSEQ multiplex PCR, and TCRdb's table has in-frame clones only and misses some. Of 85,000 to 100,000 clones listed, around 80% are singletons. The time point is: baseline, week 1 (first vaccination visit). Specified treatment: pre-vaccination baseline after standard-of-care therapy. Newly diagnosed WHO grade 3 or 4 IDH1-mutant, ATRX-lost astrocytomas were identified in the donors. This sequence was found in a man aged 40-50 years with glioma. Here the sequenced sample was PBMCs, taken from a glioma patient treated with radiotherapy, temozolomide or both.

CDR3 region: CASSLDRGHYEQYF. The CDR3 nucleotides are TGTGCCAGCTCACTCGACAGGGGACACTACGAGCAGTACTTC. The chain couples TRBV18 to TRBJ2-7; the match to TRBD1 covers 8 bases. The V gene's germline CDR1 is KGHSH and CDR2 LQKENI. V lost 4 bases to trimming and J lost 3 bases; unmatched junction nucleotides: 5. CDR3 length: 14 residues.